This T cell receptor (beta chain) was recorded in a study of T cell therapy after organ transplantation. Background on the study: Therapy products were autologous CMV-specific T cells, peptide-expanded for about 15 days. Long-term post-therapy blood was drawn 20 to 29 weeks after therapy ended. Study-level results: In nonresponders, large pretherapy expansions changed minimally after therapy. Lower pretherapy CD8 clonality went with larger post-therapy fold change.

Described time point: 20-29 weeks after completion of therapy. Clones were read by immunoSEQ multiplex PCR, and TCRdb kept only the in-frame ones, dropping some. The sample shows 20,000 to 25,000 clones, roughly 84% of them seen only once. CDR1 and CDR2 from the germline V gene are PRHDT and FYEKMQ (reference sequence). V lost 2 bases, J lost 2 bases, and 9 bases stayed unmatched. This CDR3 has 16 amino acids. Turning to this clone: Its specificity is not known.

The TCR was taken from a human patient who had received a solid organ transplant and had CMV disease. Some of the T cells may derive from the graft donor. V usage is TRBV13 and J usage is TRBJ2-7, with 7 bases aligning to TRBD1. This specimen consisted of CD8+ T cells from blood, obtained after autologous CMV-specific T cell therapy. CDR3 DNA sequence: TGTGCCAGCAGCTTAAGGGAACAGGGGTCTACCTACGAGCAGTACTTC. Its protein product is CASSLREQGSTYEQYF.